This TCR beta chain was sequenced for a study of cytomegalovirus exposure and HLA in healthy donors. Study-level background: Membership in the Caucasian-associated ancestry cluster was found for 65% to 85% of fewer than 450 genotyped donors.

It was with 60 Vbeta and 13 Jbeta primers that the PCR ran. Some clones are missing from TCRdb's copy, which holds only in-frame ones; the method was immunoSEQ multiplex PCR. The table lists approximately 190,000 clones, 75% to 90% of them singletons. The CDR3 is 18 amino acids. This clone was detected once. The target antigen is unknown. Regarding the study as a whole: By a later analysis, the bulk of CMV-associated TCR beta chains appeared HLA-restricted. The classifier was said to identify cytomegalovirus status with high specificity and sensitivity. Immune exposure was documented only through CMV serostatus.

Sequenced sample: PBMCs. The rearrangement joins TRBV12-1 to TRBJ2-3; TRBD2 was called by the table and not checked on the DNA. TRBV12-1 is flagged as a pseudogene. The TCR comes from a man aged 35 to 55 in good health and CMV-seropositive. CDR3 nucleotides: TGTGCCAGCAGCCCGGGACTAGCGGGGGGGCCGAGCACAGATACGCAGTATTTT. It translates to CASSPGLAGGPSTDTQYF.